A single sample gave rise to the 27 T cell receptor beta chains below, sequenced in a study of cytomegalovirus exposure and HLA in healthy donors. Amplification used 60 Vbeta primers and 13 Jbeta primers. Produced via immunoSEQ multiplex PCR; TCRdb's table is partial and in-frame only. The sample has around 150,000 clones, approximately 90% seen once. The specimen sequenced was PBMCs. The receptors shown here come from a woman aged 25 to 45 in good health and CMV-seronegative.

This chain connects TRBV5-1 to TRBJ2-1, with 12 bases identical to TRBD1. CDR3 length equals 16 residues. The V and J ends lost 4 bases and 9 bases, in that order; junction bases with no gene match: 11. CDR1 and CDR2 from the germline V gene are SGHRS and YFSETQ. The CDR3 protein is CASSPLGGTGGVEQFF. The CDR3 DNA is TGCGCCAGCAGCCCCCTAGGCGGGACAGGGGGCGTTGAGCAGTTCTTC.

The J gene is TRBJ2-3, the V gene TRBV19; 7 nucleotides match TRBD1. Per germline, CDR1 LNHDA and CDR2 SQIVND (reference sequence). Germline trimming cut 7 bases from V and 3 bases from J; bases unmatched to any gene: 22. This CDR3 has 19 amino acids. The CDR3 coding sequence is TGTGCCAGTACCACCGGGCAGGGGGACGTAGGAGGCCGGACAGATACGCAGTATTTT. As protein: CASTTGQGDVGGRTDTQYF.

This chain links TRBV7-2 with TRBJ2-7, with no clear D. This CDR3 has 17 amino acids. The germline gives CDR1 SGHTA, CDR2 FQGNSA. Between the trimmed V and J ends, which lost 1 base and 2 bases, there was a span of 18 bases. In DNA form, the CDR3 reads TGTGCCAGCAGCTTAGTGAGCTCCTTATTAGTCCCCTACGAGCAGTACTTC. Protein sequence: CASSLVSSLLVPYEQYF.

This chain uses TRBV5-8 with TRBJ1-2; no reliable D call. Trimming removed 0 bases at V and 5 bases at J, with 14 bases between. The CDR3 is 15 amino acids. CDR1 is SGHTS, CDR2 YDEGEE, per germline. The CDR3 nucleotides are TGTGCCAGCAGCTTGGCCCCAAGAGAACTGTATGGCTACACCTTC. It yields the protein CASSLAPRELYGYTF.

The V gene is TRBV5-6, the J gene TRBJ2-1; 7 bases align to TRBD1. Trimming cost V 3 bases and J 5 bases; bases outside gene matches: 11. This CDR3 contains 16 residues. From germline, CDR1 is SGHDT and CDR2 YYEEEE. Here the CDR3 reads CASSSWGQRVNNEQFF. The CDR3 DNA sequence: TGTGCCAGCAGCTCATGGGGACAGCGAGTTAACAATGAGCAGTTCTTC.

This clone was counted between two and nine times. The V call is TRBV7-6, the J call TRBJ2-1, with TRBD1 as a possible D gene (5 bases). V dropped 5 bases and J dropped 8 bases, with 19 bases sitting between them. Germline lookup yields CDR1 SGHVS and CDR2 FNYEAQ. CDR3 length equals 15 residues. The CDR3 bases are TGTGCCAGCAGCCATCCCGGGCAGGGTGTCCATGAGCAGTTCTTC. It encodes CASSHPGQGVHEQFF. The full variable domain, its missing parts supplied by reference TRBV7-6 and TRBJ2-1, is GAGVSQSPRYKVTKRGQDVALRCDPISGHVSLYWYRQALGQGPEFLTYFNYEAQQDKSGLPNDRFSAERPEGSISTLTIQRTEQRDSAMYRCASSHPGQGVHEQFFGPGTRLTVL.

This clone was recorded a few times. The chain is built from TRBV5-6 and TRBJ1-5, with D maybe TRBD1 (5 bases). Germline CDR1 reads SGHDT; CDR2 reads YYEEEE. V lost 3 bases and J lost 0, with 13 bases in between. The CDR3 consists of 16 residues. The CDR3 coding sequence is TGTGCCAGCAGCTATGGCCGGACACCTAGCAATCAGCCCCAGCATTTT. Translating it yields CASSYGRTPSNQPQHF.

V gene TRBV29-1 combines with J gene TRBJ2-7; 7 nucleotides agree with TRBD1. Per the germline V gene, CDR1 is SQVTM and CDR2 is ANQGSEA. The CDR3 runs to 14 residues. V trimming: 7 bases; J trimming: 4 bases; junction bases outside the gene matches: 13. CDR3 residues: CSATPGDRPYEQYF. DNA of the CDR3: TGCAGCGCAACCCCAGGGGACAGACCTTACGAGCAGTACTTC.

This sequence joins TRBV28 and TRBJ2-2; a weak D match, TRBD1 (6 bases). The length of the CDR3 is 15 residues. CDR1 is MDHEN and CDR2 is SYDVKM in the germline V gene. Trimming took 6 bases from V and 6 from J, leaving 17 bases between them. The CDR3 sequence: CASSIPGHDPGELFF. CDR3 in DNA: TGTGCCAGCAGCATACCGGGACACGACCCCGGGGAGCTGTTTTTT.

The rearrangement joins TRBV18 to TRBJ2-7; 12 bases line up with TRBD1. This CDR3 has 15 amino acids. After removal of 5 bases from V and 7 bases from J, the junction contained 9 bases not matched to a gene. Per germline, CDR1 KGHSH and CDR2 LQKENI. CDR3 DNA sequence: TGTGCCAGCTCATCCCCGGGACAGGGGGCGCGTGAGCAGTACTTC. It is translated as CASSSPGQGAREQYF.

The genes are TRBV7-8 and TRBJ2-5; TRBD2 agrees at 14 bases. J was trimmed by 4 bases and V by 5 bases; bases with no gene match: 15. Germline loops: CDR1 SGHVS, CDR2 FQNEAQ. The CDR3 runs 19 residues. The CDR3 reads CASSPTSGGALGGTETQYF. DNA for the CDR3: TGTGCCAGCAGCCCGACTAGCGGGGGGGCTTTGGGGGGTACAGAGACCCAGTACTTC. Filled out from reference TRBV7-8 and TRBJ2-5, the complete variable domain reads GAGVSQSPRYKVAKRGQDVALRCDPISGHVSLFWYQQALGQGPEFLTYFQNEAQLDKSGLPSDRFFAERPEGSVSTLKIQRTQQEDSAVYLCASSPTSGGALGGTETQYFGPGTRLLVL.

The chain has TRBV18 and TRBJ1-2, with 7 bases that match TRBD1. CDR1 and CDR2 (germline): KGHSH, LQKENI. The CDR3 loop spans 15 amino acids. Trimming cost V 2 bases and J 9 bases; bases outside gene matches: 12. CDR3: CASSPRGPPENRYTF. The CDR3 DNA reads TGTGCCAGCTCACCAAGGGGGCCCCCTGAGAATCGCTACACCTTC. Filled out from reference TRBV18 and TRBJ1-2, the complete variable domain reads NAGVMQNPRHLVRRRGQEARLRCSPMKGHSHVYWYRQLPEEGLKFMVYLQKENIIDESGMPKERFSAEFPKEGPSILRIQQVVRGDSAAYFCASSPRGPPENRYTFGSGTRLTVV.

CDR3 sequence (DNA): TGTGCCAGCTCACCACCTCCTAGACAGTTAATGAACACTGAAGCTTTCTTT. It codes for CASSPPPRQLMNTEAFF. This chain links TRBV18 with TRBJ1-1, with D possibly being TRBD1 (5 bases). The CDR3 runs 17 residues. Trimming cost V 0 bases and J 0 bases, with 14 bases left between them. Per the germline V gene, CDR1 is KGHSH and CDR2 is LQKENI.

This clone was picked up a small number of times. The CDR3 DNA sequence: TGTGCCAGCAGCCCCGGACCCGGGACTAGCACAGATACGCAGTATTTT. Translating it yields CASSPGPGTSTDTQYF. V is TRBV7-3 and J is TRBJ2-3; maybe TRBD2 (6 bases). The CDR3 is 16 amino acids. Trimming stripped 5 bases from V and 0 bases from J, with 15 bases between. Per germline, CDR1 SGHTA and CDR2 FQGTGA.

V and J are TRBV7-2 and TRBJ1-6, with 7 nucleotides matching TRBD1. The germline gives CDR1 SGHTA, CDR2 FQGNSA. The CDR3 runs 16 residues. Trimming at V came to 5 bases and at J to 9 bases, leaving 13 bases not matched to a gene. In DNA, the CDR3 is TGTGCCAGCAGCAGAGAGACAGGGCGCGGAGGTTCACCCCTCCACTTT. It yields the protein CASSRETGRGGSPLHF.

The V call is TRBV13, the J call TRBJ2-2; D is ambiguous. V shed 6 bases and J shed 7 bases, with 6 bases lying between them. The CDR3 covers 11 residues. Germline assignment: CDR1 PRHDT and CDR2 FYEKMQ (reference sequence). CDR3 bases: TGTGCCAGCAGAGCAAACGGGGAGCTGTTTTTT. As protein: CASRANGELFF.

The chain combines TRBV5-1 with TRBJ1-2, with D possibly being TRBD1 (6 bases). The germline V gene has CDR1 SGHRS and CDR2 YFSETQ. Trimming shortened V by 4 bases and J by 5 bases, and 18 bases separated the two germline ends. This CDR3 contains 15 residues. The CDR3 reads CASSPRLTGNYGYTF. The CDR3 DNA follows: TGCGCCAGCAGCCCACGTTTAACAGGGAATTATGGCTACACCTTC.

V usage is TRBV5-1 and J usage is TRBJ1-3; D not certain. Trimming stripped 1 base from V and 2 bases from J, with 7 bases between. This CDR3 is 14 amino acids long. CDR1 and CDR2 from the germline V gene are SGHRS and YFSETQ. CDR3 protein: CASSLTTAGNTIYF. DNA for the CDR3: TGCGCCAGCAGCTTGACTACTGCTGGAAACACCATATATTTT.

This CDR3 is CASSRAQGASYNEQFF. CDR3 DNA sequence: TGTGCCAGCTCACGCGCCCAGGGTGCGTCCTACAATGAGCAGTTCTTC. The rearrangement links TRBV18 to TRBJ2-1, with D possibly TRBD1 on 5 matching bases. The CDR3 runs to 16 residues. The germline V gene encodes CDR1 KGHSH and CDR2 LQKENI. The V gene lost 4 bases and the J gene lost 1 base, with 14 bases spanning the gap.

The V call is TRBV2, the J call TRBJ2-7; TRBD1 might be the D (5 bases). In germline, CDR1 is SNHLY, CDR2 FYNNEI. The CDR3 is 14 amino acids. V gave up 8 bases and J gave up 2 bases, with 16 bases separating them. CDR3 residues: CASADGHRTYEQYF. Here the CDR3 DNA reads TGTGCCAGCGCGGATGGACACAGAACCTACGAGCAGTACTTC.

CDR3 sequence: CASSPKEGTYEQYF. CDR3 nucleotide sequence: TGTGCCAGCTCACCAAAGGAGGGAACCTACGAGCAGTACTTC. The chain is built from TRBV18 and TRBJ2-7, with D tentatively TRBD2 (6 bases). CDR1 KGHSH and CDR2 LQKENI come from the germline V gene. V was shortened by 2 bases and J by 2 bases, with 10 bases between the two germline ends. This CDR3 has 14 amino acids. Looking up the rest from reference TRBV18 and TRBJ2-7 gives the full variable domain: NAGVMQNPRHLVRRRGQEARLRCSPMKGHSHVYWYRQLPEEGLKFMVYLQKENIIDESGMPKERFSAEFPKEGPSILRIQQVVRGDSAAYFCASSPKEGTYEQYFGPGTRLTVT.

This clone occurred once. The genes are TRBV28 and TRBJ2-3; D gene unclear. Per germline, CDR1 MDHEN and CDR2 SYDVKM. This CDR3 spans 15 amino acids. Trimming removed 1 base from V and 0 bases from J, with 8 bases in between. The CDR3 nucleotides are TGTGCCAGCAGTTTATCTTTAACTAGCACAGATACGCAGTATTTT. It translates to CASSLSLTSTDTQYF. Full variable domain (outside the CDR3, taken from reference TRBV28 and TRBJ2-3): DVKVTQSSRYLVKRTGEKVFLECVQDMDHENMFWYRQDPGLGLRLIYFSYDVKMKEKGDIPEGYSVSREKKERFSLILESASTNQTSMYLCASSLSLTSTDTQYFGPGTRLTVL.

V gene TRBV9 combines with J gene TRBJ2-7, with 11 bases fitting TRBD1. Germline V gene lookup returns CDR1 SGDLS and CDR2 YYNGEE. The CDR3 covers 17 residues. V gave up 2 bases and J gave up 2 bases; unmatched junction bases: 9. Written as DNA, the CDR3 is TGTGCCAGCAGCGTTTCCCCGGGACAGGGGGTTCCCTACGAGCAGTACTTC. Its protein product is CASSVSPGQGVPYEQYF.

The chain combines TRBV11-2 with TRBJ2-7; D unresolved. The CDR3 spans 13 residues. Trimming took off 1 base at V and 1 base at J, with 5 bases between the two ends. Germline V gives CDR1 SGHAT, CDR2 FQNNGV. The CDR3 region has the DNA TGTGCCAGCAGCTTAGGGAGTTCCTACGAGCAGTACTTC. This codes for CASSLGSSYEQYF. Based on the CDR3 plus reference TRBV11-2 and TRBJ2-7, the full variable domain is EAGVAQSPRYKIIEKRQSVAFWCNPISGHATLYWYQQILGQGPKLLIQFQNNGVVDDSQLPKDRFSAERLKGVDSTLKIQPAKLEDSAVYLCASSLGSSYEQYFGPGTRLTVT.

This chain joins TRBV5-1 and TRBJ2-2, with D uncertain. CDR1 is SGHRS, CDR2 YFSETQ, per germline. This CDR3 is 13 amino acids long. V shed 5 bases and J shed 4 bases, with 9 bases lying between them. CDR3 DNA: TGCGCCAGCAGTCAACATCGCACCGGGGAGCTGTTTTTT. It codes for CASSQHRTGELFF.

This sequence joins TRBV7-9 and TRBJ2-7; perhaps TRBD1 as D (7 bases). The CDR3 is 14 residues long. Per the germline V gene, CDR1 is SEHNR and CDR2 is FQNEAQ (reference sequence). Trimming removed 5 bases from V and 0 bases from J, with 11 bases in between. CDR3 amino acids: CASSRGTDSYEQYF. As DNA, the CDR3 is TGTGCCAGCAGCCGGGGGACAGACTCCTACGAGCAGTACTTC.

Concerning this clone: The same CDR3 can be traced to other DNA sequences in this sample. The genes are TRBV5-1 and TRBJ2-3; D unresolved. V lost 0 bases to trimming and J lost 1 base, with 6 bases between them. This CDR3 is 14 amino acids long. CDR1 and CDR2 (germline): SGHRS, YFSETQ. CDR3 region: CASSLDSGTDTQYF. Here the CDR3 DNA reads TGCGCCAGCAGCTTGGATTCTGGCACAGATACGCAGTATTTT.